This T cell receptor beta chain came from a study of regulatory T cells in long-lasting Graves disease (dated by TCRdb to about 2021). Study-level background: Persistent Graves' disease was defined as antithyroid drug treatment for over 5 years with persistently positive TSH receptor autoantibodies. TCR sequencing covered 13 persistent and about 20 newly diagnosed Graves' disease patients, some 33 samples in total. The study was registered as a clinical trial and conducted in China. This study used TCR sequencing and RNA sequencing of peripheral blood to compare persistent Graves' disease patients against newly diagnosed Graves' disease patients. On average, persistent Graves' disease patients in the clinical cohort had been on antithyroid drugs for approximately ten years.

A remark on this clonotype: Its target antigen remains unknown. The record has no base qualities; no much larger clone is one base away.

The CDR3 starts with the cysteine, ends with the phenylalanine, and has 16 residues. Kept here is only the CDR3 DNA, which spans 48 bases and is read in frame from base 1. Via the germline V gene (reference sequence), CDR1 is DFQATT and CDR2 SNEGSKA. V is trimmed back by 2 bases and J by 7 bases, and the junction contains 11 bases that no gene match accounts for. Study-wide conclusions, independent of this receptor: Persistent Graves' disease patients showed lower TCR Shannon entropy and fewer highly expanded clones than newly diagnosed patients, suggesting clonal expansion. A larger number of public clonotypes was shared among persistent patients (approximately 2,600) than among newly diagnosed patients (more than 850). TRBV28, TRBJ1-2 and TRBJ2-5 were preferentially used in persistent disease, while TRBV20-1 and TRBJ2-1 were favored in newly diagnosed disease. Sequencing and analysis were restricted to the TCR beta chain. Peripheral blood alone was examined, since thyroid tissue, which constituted the primary lesion, could not be accessed. The small sample size was acknowledged by the authors as a limitation that may reduce accuracy.

Library preparation employed multiplex PCR. The instrument given in TCRdb is Illumina HiSeq 4000. TCR beta libraries were built with iRepertoire HTBI primers and Arm-PCR amplification of CDR3 regions. Before sequencing, the PCR products underwent gel purification. The paper's data handling went like this. Gene usage analysis of CDR3 amino acid clonotypes relied on the roughly 60 TRBV and 15 or so TRBJ segments identified across samples. COPE and FqMerger were used to merge the filtered high-quality paired reads into contigs. BLAST was used to align contigs to IMGT TRBV, TRBD and TRBJ reference genes, with CDR3 defined following IMGT. Highly expanded clones were defined as clonotypes with a frequency above 0.1%. Repertoire diversity was measured by Shannon entropy, and V-J evenness by the Gini coefficient. Public clonotypes were defined as clonotypes shared by more than one individual. TCRdb applied fastp at Q25 and MiXCR to the public reads, then kept only in-frame beta chains. Duplicate CDR3 protein sequences are folded into a single record with the most common DNA and genes. Clone size and V and J calls follow TCRdb, not the original study. In this sample the table shows hundreds of thousands of distinct CDR3 sequences, roughly 20% of which occur a single time. The ten largest clones add up to less than 9% of the sample.

The sample's time point label is to be understood as: persistent/refractory GD, antithyroid drugs over 5 years with positive TRAb. RNA was extracted from PBMCs in TRIzol for both TCR sequencing and RNA sequencing. The diagnosis of Graves' disease was made according to American Thyroid Association guidelines. Patients were recruited from an endocrinology department in Xi'an, China. Each patient gave approximately 10 milliliters of peripheral blood, collected in an EDTA anticoagulant tube. Ficoll Paque Plus density gradient separation was used to isolate PBMCs, and no further T cell sorting was performed. An Agilent 2100 Bioanalyzer and agarose gel were used to check RNA quality, while a NanoDrop 2000 measured RNA concentration.

The TCR sequence derives from a female donor with Graves disease. The sequences come from peripheral blood mononuclear cells (PBMCs), collected when the disease was refractory, from a patient treated with antithyroid drugs. The chain joins TRBV20-1 to TRBJ2-2, and 9 junctional nucleotides match TRBD1. The nucleotide sequence is given as TGCAGTGCTAGAAACAGGGGGCGCCGTTCCGACGGGGAGCTGTTTTTT. Its amino acids are CSARNRGRRSDGELFF.